Below are 32 T cell receptor beta chains sequenced from a single sample in a study of cytotoxic CD8 clonotypes in ibrutinib-treated CLL. Clones were read by immunoSEQ multiplex PCR, and TCRdb kept only the in-frame ones, dropping some. The table includes some 200,000 clones, over 65% detected once. Sample: PBMCs, taken after 12 months of ibrutinib treatment. Every receptor here comes from a human donor with chronic lymphocytic leukemia.

The chain has TRBV30 and TRBJ1-1; D is unresolved. The germline V gene encodes CDR1 GTSNPN and CDR2 SVGIG (reference sequence). The CDR3 extends over 13 amino acids. V lost 5 bases to trimming and J lost 1 base, with 11 bases between them. This CDR3 is CAWDGSRNTEAFF. The CDR3 region has the DNA TGTGCCTGGGACGGGTCTCGGAACACTGAAGCTTTCTTT.

The chain is built from TRBV10-3 and TRBJ2-1, with TRBD2 matching 7 bases. The V gene end was trimmed by 5 bases and the J gene end by 1 base; junction bases not matched to a gene: 8. This CDR3 contains 16 residues. Germline V CDR1 and CDR2: ENHRY, SYGVKD. The CDR3 region has the DNA TGTGCCATCAGTCTGGGGGGGGATCAGTCCTACAATGAGCAGTTCTTC. Its protein product is CAISLGGDQSYNEQFF.

This chain joins TRBV7-8 and TRBJ1-2; the D gene is possibly TRBD1 (5 bases). Trimming removed 5 bases at V and 0 bases at J, with 16 bases between. Germline values: CDR1 SGHVS, CDR2 FQNEAQ. The CDR3 covers 16 residues. The CDR3 region is CASSRRGGEANYGYTF. The CDR3 bases are TGTGCCAGCAGCAGAAGGGGAGGCGAAGCTAACTATGGCTACACCTTC.

This clone was detected a few times. The chain uses TRBV18 and TRBJ1-2; D is uncertain. Trimming removed 2 bases at V and 4 bases at J, with 14 bases between. The germline gives CDR1 KGHSH, CDR2 LQKENI. The CDR3 consists of 15 residues. CDR3 DNA: TGTGCCAGCTCACCAGCGGGGAGAGGAAGCTATGGCTACACCTTC. It codes for CASSPAGRGSYGYTF. Using reference TRBV18 and TRBJ1-2 for the parts outside the CDR3, the full variable domain is NAGVMQNPRHLVRRRGQEARLRCSPMKGHSHVYWYRQLPEEGLKFMVYLQKENIIDESGMPKERFSAEFPKEGPSILRIQQVVRGDSAAYFCASSPAGRGSYGYTFGSGTRLTVV.

V gene TRBV9 combines with J gene TRBJ2-3, with 12 bases fitting TRBD2. The CDR3 is 15 amino acids. Per the germline V gene, CDR1 is SGDLS and CDR2 is YYNGEE. J lost 6 bases, V lost 4 bases, and 6 bases had no gene match. The CDR3 bases are TGTGCCAGCAGCTTCGGACTAGCGGGGCGGGATACGCAGTATTTT. As protein: CASSFGLAGRDTQYF.

The chain uses TRBV27 and TRBJ2-1; no definite D call. The germline V gene has CDR1 MNHEY and CDR2 SMNVEV (reference sequence). CDR3 length equals 15 residues. V lost 1 base to trimming and J lost 5 bases, with 12 bases between them. The CDR3 DNA is TGTGCCAGCAGTTTATTGGGCGGCTTACACAATGAGCAGTTCTTC. Its protein is CASSLLGGLHNEQFF.

The CDR3: CASSVRVLTDTQYF. The CDR3 coding sequence is TGTGCCAGCAGTGTACGGGTTCTCACAGATACGCAGTATTTT. The V call is TRBV6-1, the J call TRBJ2-3; no clear D gene. V was shortened by 4 bases and J by 2 bases, with 10 bases between the two germline ends. This CDR3 contains 14 residues. Germline lookup yields CDR1 MNHNS and CDR2 SASEGT.

This chain joins TRBV5-1 and TRBJ2-3, with 8 nucleotides matching TRBD1. This CDR3 spans 16 amino acids. Germline V gene data show CDR1 as SGHRS and CDR2 as YFSETQ. Trimming took 4 bases from V and 5 from J; bases not matched to a gene: 12. The CDR3 nucleotides read TGCGCCAGCAGCCCCGACGGAGCAGGGGGCGGAGATACGCAGTATTTT. Translated: CASSPDGAGGGDTQYF.

The count of this clone is one. The gene calls are TRBV27 and TRBJ2-7, with TRBD2 matching 14 bases. The CDR3 extends over 14 amino acids. Germline V gives CDR1 MNHEY, CDR2 SMNVEV (reference sequence). V was clipped by 10 bases and J by 3 bases; unmatched bases: 5. The CDR3 here is CATIGTSGSYEQYF. The CDR3, as DNA: TGTGCCACTATTGGGACTAGCGGGAGCTACGAGCAGTACTTC.

The CDR3 is CASSLLPGGREYGYTF. The CDR3 DNA reads TGTGCCAGCAGCCTCCTACCCGGGGGTAGAGAGTATGGCTACACCTTC. The rearrangement uses TRBV7-2 and TRBJ1-2; the D gene is possibly TRBD1 (5 bases). The ends were cut back, 5 bases at V and 5 bases at J, with 21 bases in the middle. Germline CDR1 and CDR2: SGHTA and FQGNSA. The CDR3 covers 16 residues.

V and J are TRBV7-9 and TRBJ2-4; the D is unclear. This CDR3 is built from 12 residues. Germline loops: CDR1 SEHNR, CDR2 FQNEAQ (reference sequence). V was clipped by 2 bases and J by 13 bases, with 12 bases between them. The CDR3 loop reads CASSLTLYAQYF. The CDR3 region has the DNA TGTGCCAGCAGCTTAACGTTATATGCCCAGTACTTC.

A few counts support this clone. The CDR3 sequence is CASSYRGPSYNEQFF. CDR3 nucleotide sequence: TGTGCCAGCAGCTACAGGGGTCCCAGCTACAATGAGCAGTTCTTC. The chain employs TRBV11-1 and TRBJ2-1, with 7 bases fitting TRBD1. The V gene end was trimmed by 4 bases and the J gene end by 3 bases; junction bases not matched to a gene: 6. Germline loops: CDR1 SGHAT, CDR2 FQDESV (reference sequence). This CDR3 contains 15 residues.

The chain has TRBV30 and TRBJ2-1, with 7 bases fitting TRBD1. The CDR3 runs to 14 residues. Trimming removed 1 base from V and 0 bases from J; junction bases left unmatched: 0. Germline V gene data show CDR1 as GTSNPN and CDR2 as SVGIG (reference sequence). Here the CDR3 reads CAWSAGGSYNEQFF. The CDR3 DNA sequence: TGTGCCTGGAGTGCAGGGGGCTCCTACAATGAGCAGTTCTTC.

This clone showed up just once. The rearrangement joins TRBV7-2 to TRBJ1-1; D not certain. Trimming took off 1 base at V and 0 bases at J, with 15 bases between the two ends. The CDR3 sequence is 17 residues long. Per the germline V gene, CDR1 is SGHTA and CDR2 is FQGNSA. CDR3 residues: CASSLVVLADMNTEAFF. DNA of the CDR3: TGTGCCAGCAGCTTAGTTGTTCTGGCAGACATGAACACTGAAGCTTTCTTT.

The V call is TRBV4-1, the J call TRBJ2-1; no clear D. CDR1 and CDR2 (germline): MGHRA, YSYEKL. Between the trimmed V and J ends, which lost 4 bases and 6 bases, there was a span of 10 bases. This CDR3 region has 13 residues. Here the CDR3 reads CASSPRASNEQFF. The CDR3 DNA reads as TGCGCCAGCAGCCCCCGTGCTAGCAATGAGCAGTTCTTC.

The rearrangement joins TRBV4-1 to TRBJ2-7; 10 bases line up with TRBD2. In germline, CDR1 is MGHRA, CDR2 YSYEKL. The V gene end was trimmed by 2 bases and the J gene end by 4 bases; junction bases not matched to a gene: 5. CDR3 length: 15 amino acids. The DNA for the CDR3 is TGCGCCAGCAGCCAAACTCTAGCGGGGGTATACGAGCAGTACTTC. It yields the protein CASSQTLAGVYEQYF.

The chain couples TRBV5-5 to TRBJ1-3; 7 bases align to TRBD1. The CDR3 has 15 residues. V gave up 4 bases and J gave up 2 bases; unmatched junction bases: 6. Germline loops: CDR1 SGHKS, CDR2 YYEKEE (reference sequence). In DNA form, the CDR3 reads TGTGCCAGCAGCCCGGACAGGTATCCTGGAAACACCATATATTTT. Translating it yields CASSPDRYPGNTIYF.

This clone was picked up a small number of times. The chain carries TRBV7-8 and TRBJ1-2; D unresolved. The CDR3 is 15 residues long. V was cut by 4 bases and J by 3 bases, with 15 bases left in between. Germline V lookup: CDR1 SGHVS, CDR2 FQNEAQ. CDR3 region: CASSSRRGQHYGYTF. CDR3 coding DNA: TGTGCCAGCAGCTCGCGCCGGGGTCAGCACTATGGCTACACCTTC.

This chain links TRBV23-1 with TRBJ1-5; D not resolved. TRBV23-1 is classed as an ORF, of uncertain function. The CDR3 spans 19 residues. The germline V and J ends were trimmed by 1 base and 0 bases, with 19 bases remaining between them. CDR3 sequence reads: CASSQWKINSGDSNQPQHF. The DNA for the CDR3 is TGCGCCAGCAGTCAATGGAAGATAAATTCAGGAGATAGCAATCAGCCCCAGCATTTT.

The chain uses TRBV7-3 and TRBJ1-1; D not certain. This CDR3 is built from 14 residues. The V gene lost 4 bases and the J gene lost 4 bases, with 13 bases spanning the gap. Germline V gene data show CDR1 as SGHTA and CDR2 as FQGTGA. In DNA form, the CDR3 reads TGTGCCAGCAGCTCATTCGGGGTTCTCACTGAAGCTTTCTTT. Protein sequence: CASSSFGVLTEAFF.

The CDR3, as DNA: TGTGCCAGCAGCTCGCCGGGACAGGGGGCGTATGGCTACACCTTC. Protein sequence: CASSSPGQGAYGYTF. V gene TRBV7-2 combines with J gene TRBJ1-2, with 12 bases matching TRBD1. CDR3 length equals 15 residues. V dropped 4 bases and J dropped 5; count of bases not matched to a gene: 5. Germline CDR1 reads SGHTA; CDR2 reads FQGNSA.

This clone was detected only once. The V gene is TRBV7-6, the J gene TRBJ2-1; 12 bases are a match to TRBD2. The germline CDR1 and CDR2 sequences are SGHVS and FNYEAQ. After removal of 5 bases from V and 7 bases from J, the junction contained 12 bases not matched to a gene. This CDR3 comprises 17 residues. The DNA for the CDR3 is TGTGCCAGCAGCCCATGGACTAGCGGGATCGGGGGAAATGAGCAGTTCTTC. It encodes CASSPWTSGIGGNEQFF.

The chain links TRBV29-1 to TRBJ2-5; D possibly corresponds to TRBD2 (5 bases). The CDR3 totals 13 residues. Trimming removed 3 bases from V and 5 bases from J, with 13 bases in between. The germline V gene has CDR1 SQVTM and CDR2 ANQGSEA. The CDR3 bases are TGCAGCGTTGACGGGATAGGCGATGAGACCCAGTACTTC. This gives the protein CSVDGIGDETQYF.

This clone was seen just once. V is TRBV18 and J is TRBJ2-5; TRBD1 agrees at 7 bases. V shed 4 bases, J shed 3 bases, and the junction held 2 bases outside the gene matches. This CDR3 contains 13 residues. Germline assignment: CDR1 KGHSH and CDR2 LQKENI. Here the CDR3 DNA reads TGTGCCAGCTCACGGGGACAGAAAGAGACCCAGTACTTC. It encodes CASSRGQKETQYF.

The genes are TRBV30 and TRBJ2-7, with 11 bases lining up with TRBD2. CDR3 size: 18 residues. With V trimmed by 0 bases and J by 2 bases, 12 bases remained unmatched. Looked up from germline, CDR1 is GTSNPN and CDR2 is SVGIG (reference sequence). The CDR3 loop is CAWSVQSALAGDPYEQYF. CDR3 bases: TGTGCCTGGAGTGTACAATCTGCACTAGCGGGGGACCCCTACGAGCAGTACTTC.

The rearrangement uses TRBV9 and TRBJ2-1; 11 positions match TRBD2. V gave up 6 bases and J gave up 0 bases; unmatched junction bases: 8. This CDR3 has 17 amino acids. CDR1 SGDLS and CDR2 YYNGEE come from the germline V gene. The CDR3 bases are TGTGCCAGCACCGGGACTAGCGGTTTAAGCTCCTACAATGAGCAGTTCTTC. This translates into CASTGTSGLSSYNEQFF.

V usage is TRBV14 and J usage is TRBJ2-3, with 9 bases identical to TRBD2. Germline V gene lookup returns CDR1 SGHDN and CDR2 FVKESK. This CDR3 has 18 residues. Trimming took 1 base from V and 1 from J; bases not matched to a gene: 9. CDR3 loop: CASSQAARLAVRTDTQYF. CDR3 nucleotides: TGTGCCAGCAGCCAAGCGGCCCGACTAGCGGTTCGCACAGATACGCAGTATTTT.

The CDR3 spells CASLRDSQETQYF. The CDR3 DNA follows: TGTGCCAGCCTACGGGACAGCCAAGAGACCCAGTACTTC. The chain carries TRBV28 and TRBJ2-5; 7 bases line up with TRBD1. J gave up 1 base and V 8 bases, and 4 bases lay outside the gene matches. Germline V lookup: CDR1 MDHEN, CDR2 SYDVKM. CDR3 length: 13 amino acids. Full variable domain (outside the CDR3, taken from reference TRBV28 and TRBJ2-5): DVKVTQSSRYLVKRTGEKVFLECVQDMDHENMFWYRQDPGLGLRLIYFSYDVKMKEKGDIPEGYSVSREKKERFSLILESASTNQTSMYLCASLRDSQETQYFGPGTRLLVL.

This clone was detected only a few times. This chain joins TRBV18 and TRBJ2-7; unclear D gene. V was trimmed by 5 bases and J by 1 base, leaving 6 bases between them. The CDR3 loop spans 12 amino acids. From germline, CDR1 is KGHSH and CDR2 LQKENI. The CDR3 sequence: CASSDTSYEQYF. The CDR3 DNA is TGTGCCAGCTCAGACACGTCCTACGAGCAGTACTTC.

This clone has just a few counts. The chain has TRBV29-1 and TRBJ2-5; 7 positions match TRBD2. Germline loops: CDR1 SQVTM, CDR2 ANQGSEA. This CDR3 has 13 residues. The ends lost 7 bases at V and 7 bases at J; junction bases unmatched: 12. CDR3 DNA: TGCAGCGGGCAACGTGGACTAGAGGGGACCCAGTACTTC. The encoded protein is CSGQRGLEGTQYF. Full variable domain (remainder filled in from reference TRBV29-1 and TRBJ2-5): SAVISQKPSRDICQRGTSLTIQCQVDSQVTMMFWYRQQPGQSLTLIATANQGSEATYESGFVIDKFPISRPNLTFSTLTVSNMSPEDSSIYLCSGQRGLEGTQYFGPGTRLLVL.

This clone came up a few times. The rearrangement joins TRBV27 to TRBJ2-7; TRBD1 aligns across 9 bases. Germline V gives CDR1 MNHEY, CDR2 SMNVEV (reference sequence). Trimming at V came to 5 bases and at J to 2 bases, leaving 7 bases not matched to a gene. This CDR3 is 15 amino acids long. This chain's CDR3 is CASSIGTGPPYEQYF. CDR3 DNA: TGTGCCAGCAGTATCGGGACAGGGCCCCCCTACGAGCAGTACTTC.

A single count supports this clone. The chain has TRBV6-1 and TRBJ1-5; D remains ambiguous. Germline V gene lookup returns CDR1 MNHNS and CDR2 SASEGT. V dropped 0 bases and J dropped 6 bases, with 6 bases sitting between them. The CDR3 consists of 13 residues. The chain's CDR3 is CASSEAGPQPQHF. CDR3 bases: TGTGCCAGCAGTGAAGCAGGGCCTCAGCCCCAGCATTTT.